One TCR beta chain is described in this entry. This clone was counted once. Its antigen is unknown. The input lacks base qualities; no much larger clone sits a single base away. This record comes from a study of CD8+ T cells in alopecia areata (dated 2018 in TCRdb). With regard to the full study: The treated patients, all with moderate-to-severe alopecia areata, were enrolled in an open-label pilot trial of oral tofacitinib given at 5 to 10 mg twice daily. Tofacitinib was administered for 6 to 18 months, and 6 months of follow-up off drug were then conducted to assess delayed response and recurrence. The study used high-throughput TCRbeta sequencing to examine T cell clonal expansion in alopecia areata, in both the C3H/HeJ mouse model and human patients. Scalp tissue and sorted CD4+ and CD8+ peripheral blood T cells from patchy and totalis/universalis alopecia areata patients and from healthy controls were covered by human TCRbeta sequencing. Patients on tofacitinib were biopsied at baseline and after 4 and 24 weeks of treatment, and several of the patients also had a later scalp biopsy. Scalp clonality was compared among normal scalp (n=4), patchy alopecia areata scalp (n=8), and alopecia totalis/universalis scalp (n=8). RNA was extracted with the PAXgene miRNA kit for fixed scalp, the miRNeasy kit for PBMCs, and the RNeasy kit for mouse skin. TCRbeta CDR3 regions were amplified by immunoSEQ multiplex PCR with 35 Vbeta forward and 13 Jbeta reverse primers. The paper's findings and limits, for the study overall: Compared with normal scalp, lesional scalp had higher clonality and more expanded CD8+ clones, particularly in alopecia totalis/universalis, a pattern that suggests antigenic drive. Shared TCR sequences between patients were less evident than in mice, which may be partly attributable to HLA diversity in the patient population. Scalp TCR repertoire analysis is complicated because resident alphabeta T cells in normal human skin are also sequenced, whereas mouse skin is dominated by gammadelta T cells.

In light of the paper, this sample's time point label describes: baseline before oral tofacitinib. From alopecia areata patients, peripheral blood was collected along with lesional scalp punch biopsies. PBMCs were separated by density centrifugation and stained for CD3, CD4 and CD8, after which CD4+ and CD8+ T cells were sorted on a FACSAria. CDR1 and CDR2 (GTSNPN, SVGIG) derive from the germline V gene (reference sequence). From the cysteine through the phenylalanine, the CDR3 covers 13 amino acids. The read is trimmed to its CDR3 DNA, 39 bases read in frame from base 1. V loses 0 bases at its end and J loses 8 bases; junction bases beyond the gene matches: 5. The library was produced with the immunoSEQ multiplex PCR assay. RNA was extracted from all samples and reverse transcribed into cDNA as template for TCR sequencing. SuperScript III was used to make first-strand cDNA, primed with a 2:1 mix of oligo-dT and random hexamers. A synthetic immune receptor repertoire was used to assess amplification bias, and residual bias was removed computationally. In the authors' own workflow: Raw reads were preprocessed to remove errors, and CDR3 was defined by IMGT conventions from the conserved cysteine to phenylalanine. Clonality was computed by normalizing Shannon entropy by log2 of the number of productive unique TCRs and subtracting the result from 1. CD4 or CD8 identity of scalp clones was inferred by cross-referencing scalp TCRbeta sequences with sorted blood CD4 and CD8 repertoires. The table comes from immuneACCESS by way of TCRdb, which keeps in-frame sequences with V and J called. Part of the clones is missing from these tables; in studies checked, under half for an unresolved V gene and the rest for unknown reasons. That table gives V, J and clone size, and the DNA gave D and trimming. The sample contains roughly 200,000 clones, roughly 60% of them found a single time. The ten top clones hold about 1.7% of the sample.

The sequence derives from a human donor with alopecia areata. The chain couples TRBV30 to TRBJ1-2; 8 central nucleotides agree with TRBD1. Source: CD4+ T cells sorted from blood, taken at week 0. This receptor has the CDR3 CAWSVRNRGGYTF. The DNA reads TGTGCCTGGAGTGTCCGGAACAGGGGGGGCTACACCTTC.